This T cell receptor beta chain was observed in a study of response to subunit inactivated influenza vaccine. Regarding the study as a whole: Only a handful of new T cells, the authors suggested, are recruited with each seasonal influenza vaccination.

Concerning this clonotype: Its antigen is still unknown.

TCRdb passed the RT-PCR reads through MiXCR, listing each CDR3 protein once. The table includes about 520,000 distinct CDR3 sequences, about 25% detected once. Germline-derived CDR1 and CDR2 are SGHDN and FVKESK. This CDR3 is built from 14 residues. The J segment lost 3 bases and the V segment lost 4 bases, leaving 2 bases of the junction unmatched. The V and J genes are TRBV14 and TRBJ1-2, with 10 bases fitting TRBD1. The input for sequencing was CD4+ T cells sorted from PBMCs, taken about 5 days after vaccination. The receptor comes from a man aged 45-65 years who received an inactivated influenza vaccine. In DNA, the CDR3 is TGTGCCAGCAGCCTTGGGACAGGGGACTATGGCTACACCTTC. Its protein product is CASSLGTGDYGYTF.